Listed below are T cell receptor beta chains from one sample, sequenced in a study of T cell changes during pregnancy in multiple sclerosis. Clones were read by immunoSEQ multiplex PCR, and TCRdb kept only the in-frame ones, dropping some. The sample carries some 120,000 clones, roughly 95% recorded once. Specimen: peripheral blood, collected after pregnancy. The receptors originated from a female donor with multiple sclerosis, enrolled in a pregnancy study. Both conserved end residues are part of each CDR3. Each record gives: J gene, D gene, clone size, V gene, CDR3 protein. The D gene is left open where the match is weak. Only some rows state a clone size, as once, few, many or a class for expanded clones.

TRBJ2-3 . few TRBV27 CASSLSPYGVSDTQYF
TRBJ2-3 TRBD1 . TRBV27 CASSLRTGSTDTQYF
TRBJ2-2 TRBD2 . TRBV28 CASSRPLSGSVAGELFF
TRBJ2-7 TRBD2 . TRBV19 CASSIDLTSGGDEQYF
TRBJ2-6 . . TRBV28 CASNLQGSGANVLTF
TRBJ1-4 . . TRBV7-9 CASSLGGASNEKLFF
TRBJ1-5 TRBD1 . TRBV18 CASSYPGGQPQHF
TRBJ2-7 TRBD2 . TRBV6-6 CASSTGTSGYEQYF
TRBJ2-3 . . TRBV27 CASMGARGTDTQYF
TRBJ2-2 TRBD2 . TRBV4-1 CASSLGLEGGELFF
TRBJ1-1 TRBD1 . TRBV28 CASQPGQGATEAFF
TRBJ1-5 . . TRBV18 CASSPGQTNNQPQHF
TRBJ2-1 . . TRBV29-1 CSVEEGRDFLGYNEQFF
TRBJ1-3 TRBD1 . TRBV5-6 CASSFDRAAGNTIYF
TRBJ1-2 TRBD1 . TRBV19 CASSLPGQGSYTF
TRBJ2-7 . . TRBV7-9 CASSPPTPGGPEKQYF
TRBJ1-2 TRBD1 . TRBV19 CASRDWTGEKDYTF
TRBJ2-5 TRBD1 . TRBV28 CASRDRGPQETQYF
TRBJ2-6 . once TRBV28 CASSGSGANVLTF
TRBJ1-3 TRBD1 . TRBV6-1 CASRDRGTSGNTIYF
TRBJ2-7 . . TRBV27 CASSPGGYEQYF
TRBJ2-3 . . TRBV13 CASSPGTSHTDTQYF
TRBJ2-1 . . TRBV5-1 CASSPPGDEQFF
TRBJ2-1 TRBD2 . TRBV4-3 CASSQGLAAESYNEQFF